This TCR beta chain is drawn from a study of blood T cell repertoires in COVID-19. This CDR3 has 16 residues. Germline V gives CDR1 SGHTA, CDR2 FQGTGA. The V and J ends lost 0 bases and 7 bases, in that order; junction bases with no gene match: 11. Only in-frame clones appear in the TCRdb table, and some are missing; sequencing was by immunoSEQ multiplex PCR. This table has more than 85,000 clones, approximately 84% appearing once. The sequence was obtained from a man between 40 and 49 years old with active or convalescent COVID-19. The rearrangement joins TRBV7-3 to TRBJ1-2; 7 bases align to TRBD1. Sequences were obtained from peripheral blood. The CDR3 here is CASSLTGGAPTGGYTF. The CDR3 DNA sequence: TGTGCCAGCAGCTTAACAGGGGGCGCGCCTACTGGTGGCTACACCTTC.